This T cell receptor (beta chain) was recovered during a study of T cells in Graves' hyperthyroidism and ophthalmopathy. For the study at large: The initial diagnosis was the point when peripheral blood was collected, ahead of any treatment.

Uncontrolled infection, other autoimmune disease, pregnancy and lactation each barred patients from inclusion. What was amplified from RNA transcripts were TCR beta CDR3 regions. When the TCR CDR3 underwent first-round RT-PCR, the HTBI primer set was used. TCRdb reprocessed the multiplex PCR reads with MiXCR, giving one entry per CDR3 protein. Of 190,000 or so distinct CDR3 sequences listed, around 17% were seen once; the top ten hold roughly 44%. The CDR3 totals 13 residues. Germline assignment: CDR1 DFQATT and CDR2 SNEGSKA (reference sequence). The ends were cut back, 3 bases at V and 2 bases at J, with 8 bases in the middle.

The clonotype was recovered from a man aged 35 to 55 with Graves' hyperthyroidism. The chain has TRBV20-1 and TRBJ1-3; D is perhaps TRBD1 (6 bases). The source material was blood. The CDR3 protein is CSARWTAGNTIYF. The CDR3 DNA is TGCAGTGCTAGGTGGACAGCTGGAAACACCATATATTTT.